This entry lists 31 T cell receptor beta chains sequenced from one sample in a study of technical replicates of blood from a few donors. TCRdb keeps only in-frame clones here, not all; method: immunoSEQ multiplex PCR. The repertoire consists of approximately 66,000 clones, with 88% occurring once and the leading ten covering around 4.6%. The sequencing input was PBMCs. These receptors originate from a human donor in good health. Some clones in this sample may be carry-over from other donors' samples.

The gene calls are TRBV15 and TRBJ1-4, with a possible D match to TRBD1 (5 bases). CDR3 length: 13 residues. Trimming took off 6 bases at V and 8 bases at J, with 13 bases between the two ends. The germline CDR1 and CDR2 sequences are LNHNV and YYDKDF (reference sequence). CDR3 in amino acids: CATSGGVGEKLFF. The CDR3 nucleotides read TGTGCCACCAGTGGGGGGGTTGGGGAAAAACTGTTTTTT.

This chain links TRBV6-5 with TRBJ1-1, with 8 bases fitting TRBD1. With 3 bases clipped from V and 11 bases from J, the junction kept 14 bases outside the gene matches. The CDR3 has 15 residues. Germline V gene data show CDR1 as MNHEY and CDR2 as SVGAGI. CDR3: CASSYGPTGGTYAFF. CDR3 in DNA: TGTGCCAGCAGTTATGGGCCAACAGGGGGGACTTACGCTTTCTTT.

The V gene is TRBV10-1, the J gene TRBJ2-1; 7 nucleotides agree with TRBD2. The CDR3 has 12 amino acids. V was clipped by 5 bases and J by 7 bases; unmatched bases: 2. Germline CDR1 reads WNHNN; CDR2 reads SYGVQD (reference sequence). DNA of the CDR3: TGCGCCAGCAGTATCGGGGGGAATGAGCAGTTCTTC. It is translated as CASSIGGNEQFF.

J is TRBJ2-4 and V is TRBV29-1, with 9 bases fitting TRBD1. Germline lookup yields CDR1 SQVTM and CDR2 ANQGSEA. The V and J ends lost 7 bases and 8 bases, in that order; junction bases with no gene match: 9. This CDR3 has 13 amino acids. As DNA, the CDR3 is TGCAGCGCTAGTGACAGGGGGGAAGACATTCAGTACTTC. Translated: CSASDRGEDIQYF. The full variable domain, rest sourced from reference TRBV29-1 and TRBJ2-4, is SAVISQKPSRDICQRGTSLTIQCQVDSQVTMMFWYRQQPGQSLTLIATANQGSEATYESGFVIDKFPISRPNLTFSTLTVSNMSPEDSSIYLCSASDRGEDIQYFGAGTRLSVL.

This sequence joins TRBV25-1 and TRBJ2-1; 14 bases align to TRBD2. Trimming removed 2 bases from V and 6 bases from J; junction bases left unmatched: 6. The germline gives CDR1 MGHDK, CDR2 SYGVNS. The length of the CDR3 is 17 residues. DNA for the CDR3: TGTGCCAGCAGTGAAGGGACTAGCGGGAGTTCCGCCAATGAGCAGTTCTTC. It translates to CASSEGTSGSSANEQFF. The variable domain in full, completed from reference TRBV25-1 and TRBJ2-1, reads EADIYQTPRYLVIGTGKKITLECSQTMGHDKMYWYQQDPGMELHLIHYSYGVNSTEKGDLSSESTVSRIRTEHFPLTLESARPSHTSQYLCASSEGTSGSSANEQFFGPGTRLTVL.

The genes are TRBV6-5 and TRBJ2-7; TRBD1 aligns across 8 bases. Germline assignment: CDR1 MNHEY and CDR2 SVGAGI. V dropped 8 bases and J dropped 7; count of bases not matched to a gene: 10. The CDR3 contains 13 residues. As DNA, the CDR3 is TGTGCCAGCGAAGGACAGGGCCTGAGGGAGCAGTACTTC. This gives the protein CASEGQGLREQYF.

The CDR3 is CASSFDRVNYGYTF. CDR3 coding DNA: TGCGCCAGCAGCTTCGACAGGGTCAACTATGGCTACACCTTC. V usage is TRBV5-1 and J usage is TRBJ1-2; 7 positions match TRBD1. The V gene's germline CDR1 is SGHRS and CDR2 YFSETQ. The CDR3 is 14 residues long. Germline trimming cut 2 bases from V and 2 bases from J; bases unmatched to any gene: 3.

The chain couples TRBV12-5 to TRBJ2-7; weak D call: TRBD1 (6 bases). Trimming cost V 3 bases and J 7 bases, with 16 bases left between them. CDR1 and CDR2 from the germline V gene are LGHNT and FRNRAP. The CDR3 runs 14 residues. The CDR3: CASGLSGTRAEQYF. In DNA form, the CDR3 reads TGTGCTAGTGGTTTATCTGGGACACGAGCTGAGCAGTACTTC.

The chain couples TRBV19 to TRBJ1-1; no firm D call. Germline loops: CDR1 LNHDA, CDR2 SQIVND (reference sequence). The CDR3 length is 14 residues. The V end lost 4 bases, the J end lost 0 bases, and 9 bases lay between the germline ends. CDR3 nucleotide sequence: TGTGCCAGTAGTAGCCAGGCAATGAACACTGAAGCTTTCTTT. The encoded protein is CASSSQAMNTEAFF.

In this sample, this clone turned up once. The chain employs TRBV6-4 and TRBJ2-2; 9 bases map to TRBD2. V lost 1 base, J lost 3 bases, and 0 bases stayed unmatched. The CDR3 extends over 15 amino acids. Germline loops: CDR1 MRHNA, CDR2 SNTAGT. CDR3 loop: CASSDLAGDTGELFF. The CDR3 DNA sequence: TGTGCCAGCAGTGACTTAGCGGGAGACACCGGGGAGCTGTTTTTT.

The chain employs TRBV7-9 and TRBJ1-2; unclear D gene. Germline assignment: CDR1 SEHNR and CDR2 FQNEAQ (reference sequence). Trimming pared 0 bases from V and 8 bases from J, leaving 7 bases between. The CDR3 contains 12 residues. The CDR3 protein is CASSLALGGYTF. The CDR3 nucleotides are TGTGCCAGCAGCTTAGCCTTGGGCGGCTACACCTTC.

The CDR3 DNA reads TGTGCCAGCAGCTTAACGGGATACTCCTACGAGCAGTACTTC. It encodes CASSLTGYSYEQYF. The V gene is TRBV7-2, the J gene TRBJ2-7; D may be TRBD2 (5 bases). Germline V CDR1 and CDR2: SGHTA, FQGNSA. Trimming removed 2 bases at V and 0 bases at J, with 8 bases between. The CDR3 extends over 14 amino acids. Looking up the rest from reference TRBV7-2 and TRBJ2-7 gives the full variable domain: GAGVSQSPSNKVTEKGKDVELRCDPISGHTALYWYRQSLGQGLEFLIYFQGNSAPDKSGLPSDRFSAERTGGSVSTLTIQRTQQEDSAVYLCASSLTGYSYEQYFGPGTRLTVT.

The chain carries TRBV7-2 and TRBJ2-5; possibly TRBD2 for D (6 bases). Between the trimmed V and J ends, which lost 5 bases and 7 bases, there was a span of 17 bases. Looked up from germline, CDR1 is SGHTA and CDR2 is FQGNSA. The length of the CDR3 is 14 residues. The CDR3 nucleotides read TGTGCCAGCAGCCTACAAGCTAGCGACGCGACCCAGTACTTC. Translated: CASSLQASDATQYF. Supplemented by reference TRBV7-2 and TRBJ2-5, the full variable domain reads GAGVSQSPSNKVTEKGKDVELRCDPISGHTALYWYRQSLGQGLEFLIYFQGNSAPDKSGLPSDRFSAERTGGSVSTLTIQRTQQEDSAVYLCASSLQASDATQYFGPGTRLLVL.

This rearrangement joins TRBV7-2 to TRBJ2-1; a weak D match, TRBD2 (5 bases). CDR3 length: 13 residues. Germline CDR1 and CDR2: SGHTA and FQGNSA. V was trimmed by 5 bases and J by 11 bases, leaving 16 bases between them. The CDR3 coding sequence is TGTGCCAGCAGCCCGACCGGGATCAACAAGCAGTTCTTC. Protein sequence: CASSPTGINKQFF.

The chain recombines TRBV1 with TRBJ1-1; the table's D call of TRBD1 was not tested on the DNA. TRBV1 constitutes a pseudogene. The CDR3 loop spans 14 amino acids. The CDR3 DNA reads as TGCACCAGCAGCCAAGTCGACAGGAACACTGAAGCTTTCTTT. Residues: CTSSQVDRNTEAFF.

This chain joins TRBV7-3 and TRBJ2-7; 7 bases line up with TRBD2. Germline CDR1 is SGHTA and CDR2 is FQGTGA. The CDR3 totals 13 residues. V gave up 2 bases and J gave up 3 bases; unmatched junction bases: 1. CDR3 loop: CASSLGGGYEQYF. CDR3 nucleotide sequence: TGTGCCAGCAGCTTAGGGGGGGGCTACGAGCAGTACTTC. Together with reference TRBV7-3 and TRBJ2-7, the CDR3 gives the full variable domain: GAGVSQTPSNKVTEKGKYVELRCDPISGHTALYWYRQSLGQGPEFLIYFQGTGAADDSGLPNDRFFAVRPEGSVSTLKIQRTERGDSAVYLCASSLGGGYEQYFGPGTRLTVT.

The V call is TRBV30, the J call TRBJ1-4; unclear D gene. The CDR3 is 13 amino acids. CDR1 is GTSNPN and CDR2 is SVGIG in the germline V gene (reference sequence). V lost 1 base to trimming and J lost 8 bases, with 11 bases between them. In nucleotides, the CDR3 is TGTGCCTGGAGTGCCGGGATCCAAGAAAAACTGTTTTTT. As protein: CAWSAGIQEKLFF.

The chain links TRBV7-8 to TRBJ1-2; 10 nucleotides line up with TRBD1. Trimming at V came to 1 base and at J to 8 bases, leaving 7 bases not matched to a gene. This CDR3 has 15 residues. Germline V lookup: CDR1 SGHVS, CDR2 FQNEAQ. Written as DNA, the CDR3 is TGTGCCAGCAGCTTAGGACAGGGGGCCGAAGGAGGCTACACCTTC. It encodes CASSLGQGAEGGYTF.

V gene TRBV5-4 combines with J gene TRBJ1-2; D is unresolved. The CDR3 spans 15 residues. CDR1 is SGHNT and CDR2 is YYREEE in the germline V gene (reference sequence). Trimming took 1 base from V and 1 from J, leaving 11 bases between them. In DNA form, the CDR3 reads TGTGCCAGCAGCTTGCGGATCGGGATTAACTATGGCTACACCTTC. Translated: CASSLRIGINYGYTF.

The rearrangement uses TRBV29-1 and TRBJ2-1, with 8 positions matching TRBD2. J gave up 7 bases and V 5 bases, and 13 bases lay outside the gene matches. The CDR3 runs to 15 residues. Germline CDR1 and CDR2: SQVTM and ANQGSEA. CDR3: CSVPSWAGGINEQFF. CDR3 nucleotides: TGCAGCGTTCCCTCGTGGGCGGGGGGCATTAATGAGCAGTTCTTC.

The V gene is TRBV5-1, the J gene TRBJ2-7; D might be TRBD1 (6 bases). CDR1 SGHRS and CDR2 YFSETQ come from the germline V gene. This CDR3 contains 21 residues. V lost 0 bases and J 5 bases, leaving 33 bases between the germline ends. CDR3 nucleotide sequence: TGCGCCAGCAGCTTGGAAGGCCCTGGGAGAACGACAGGTTTTCTATCAAACGAGCAGTACTTC. Translating gives CASSLEGPGRTTGFLSNEQYF.

The chain has TRBV7-9 and TRBJ1-1; D unclear. This CDR3 has 11 residues. The V gene's germline CDR1 is SEHNR and CDR2 FQNEAQ (reference sequence). Trimming pared 5 bases from V and 11 bases from J, leaving 12 bases between. CDR3 residues: CASSQTAGAFF. CDR3 nucleotide sequence: TGTGCCAGCAGCCAGACTGCTGGGGCTTTCTTT.

The chain joins TRBV4-3 to TRBJ1-2; no clear D. Germline V gene lookup returns CDR1 LGHNA and CDR2 YSLEER. The CDR3 runs 16 residues. Trimming left V 4 bases short and J 1 base short, with 16 bases between. DNA for the CDR3: TGCGCCAGCAGCCGCGCCTTTGACACGTTTAACTATGGCTACACCTTC. It yields the protein CASSRAFDTFNYGYTF.

This chain links TRBV5-1 with TRBJ2-5; 9 bases match TRBD2. This CDR3 is built from 15 residues. V lost 7 bases to trimming and J lost 2 bases; unmatched junction nucleotides: 9. Germline V gene data show CDR1 as SGHRS and CDR2 as YFSETQ. The CDR3 DNA reads TGCGCCAGCCTTCCCCTAGCGGGGTCGCAAGAGACCCAGTACTTC. Encoded protein: CASLPLAGSQETQYF. Based on the CDR3 plus reference TRBV5-1 and TRBJ2-5, the full variable domain is KAGVTQTPRYLIKTRGQQVTLSCSPISGHRSVSWYQQTPGQGLQFLFEYFSETQRNKGNFPGRFSGRQFSNSRSEMNVSTLELGDSALYLCASLPLAGSQETQYFGPGTRLLVL.

This clone was observed once. V and J are TRBV4-1 and TRBJ1-5; D remains unclear. There are 15 residues in the CDR3. CDR1 is MGHRA and CDR2 is YSYEKL in the germline V gene. V gave up 5 bases and J gave up 4 bases, with 15 bases separating them. The CDR3 spells CASSLQPTPNQPQHF. The CDR3 DNA follows: TGCGCCAGCAGCTTACAGCCGACACCTAATCAGCCCCAGCATTTT.

J is TRBJ2-1 and V is TRBV5-6, with TRBD2 identical over 8 bases. Trimming at V came to 4 bases and at J to 2 bases, leaving 5 bases not matched to a gene. The CDR3 spans 15 residues. Per the germline V gene, CDR1 is SGHDT and CDR2 is YYEEEE. The CDR3 bases are TGTGCCAGCAGCCTTAGCGGGGTCACCTACAATGAGCAGTTCTTC. This sequence encodes CASSLSGVTYNEQFF. Looking up the rest from reference TRBV5-6 and TRBJ2-1 gives the full variable domain: DAGVTQSPTHLIKTRGQQVTLRCSPKSGHDTVSWYQQALGQGPQFIFQYYEEEERQRGNFPDRFSGHQFPNYSSELNVNALLLGDSALYLCASSLSGVTYNEQFFGPGTRLTVL.

The chain combines TRBV28 with TRBJ1-5, with D perhaps TRBD1 (5 bases). The CDR3 contains 17 residues. CDR1 is MDHEN and CDR2 is SYDVKM in the germline V gene. Deletions cut 3 bases from V and 8 bases from J, with 23 bases between. CDR3: CASSFFTLEQEAKPQHF. The CDR3, as DNA: TGTGCCAGCAGTTTTTTCACGTTAGAACAGGAAGCCAAGCCCCAGCATTTT. Combining the CDR3 with reference TRBV28 and TRBJ1-5 gives the whole variable domain DVKVTQSSRYLVKRTGEKVFLECVQDMDHENMFWYRQDPGLGLRLIYFSYDVKMKEKGDIPEGYSVSREKKERFSLILESASTNQTSMYLCASSFFTLEQEAKPQHFGDGTRLSIL.

This clone was found once. The chain combines TRBV11-2 with TRBJ1-6, with 10 positions matching TRBD1. Losses at the gene ends were 4 bases for V and 1 base for J; bases not matched to a gene: 7. The length of the CDR3 is 18 residues. From germline, CDR1 is SGHAT and CDR2 FQNNGV. In nucleotides, the CDR3 is TGTGCCAGCAGCTCGGACAGGGGGAAGAGGTCCTATAATTCACCCCTCCACTTT. It translates to CASSSDRGKRSYNSPLHF.

The chain uses TRBV7-2 and TRBJ2-5, with TRBD2 matching over 8 bases. The junction had 4 bases not matched to a gene; V was cut back by 2 bases and J by 5 bases. The CDR3 contains 14 residues. CDR1 SGHTA and CDR2 FQGNSA come from the germline V gene. In nucleotides, the CDR3 is TGTGCCAGCAGCTTACAGCGGGGGTCCGAGACCCAGTACTTC. Translation: CASSLQRGSETQYF.

The rearrangement uses TRBV2 and TRBJ1-1; 7 nucleotides line up with TRBD1. There are 12 residues in the CDR3. Germline lookup yields CDR1 SNHLY and CDR2 FYNNEI. V lost 8 bases and J lost 4; bases outside the gene matches: 4. The CDR3 region has the DNA TGTGCCAGCGGGGGACAGATCACTGAAGCTTTCTTT. As protein: CASGGQITEAFF.

The chain combines TRBV7-9 with TRBJ2-3, with 8 bases aligning to TRBD2. CDR1 and CDR2 (germline): SEHNR, FQNEAQ (reference sequence). Unmatched junction bases numbered 5, after V lost 5 bases and J lost 4 bases. CDR3 size: 14 residues. The CDR3 region has the DNA TGTGCCAGCAGCGTCGGACTAGCTGCAGATACGCAGTATTTT. It encodes CASSVGLAADTQYF.